Listed below are T cell receptor beta chains from one sample, sequenced in a study of blood T cell repertoires in COVID-19. The repertoire was sequenced with immunoSEQ multiplex PCR; TCRdb's copy has only in-frame clones and lacks some. Of under 150,000 clones in the sample, around 81% were seen once. The sequenced sample was PBMCs or T cells enriched from blood (not recorded which). These receptors were obtained from a woman in her 40s who had recovered from COVID-19. Both conserved end residues are part of each CDR3. Fields, in order: D gene, J gene, V gene, CDR3 protein. D genes are given only for firm matches.

. | TRBJ1-5 | TRBV7-2 | CASSPRDQPQHF
. | TRBJ1-6 | TRBV19 | CASSQGFEDNSPLHF
TRBD1 | TRBJ1-5 | TRBV7-9 | CASSFGDRSQPQHF
TRBD2 | TRBJ2-1 | TRBV7-3 | CASSPPGRSYNEQFF
. | TRBJ2-7 | TRBV7-2 | CASSPDRGEQYF
. | TRBJ1-6 | TRBV6-6 | CASSYQGRGSPLHF
. | TRBJ2-5 | TRBV4-1 | CASSQEGTHQETQYF
TRBD2 | TRBJ2-1 | TRBV4-1 | CASSQSASGSSGNEQFF
. | TRBJ2-1 | TRBV13 | CASSLAGSGTIYNEQFF
TRBD1 | TRBJ1-4 | TRBV30 | CAWTRDSRDTEKLFF
. | TRBJ1-1 | TRBV4-1 | CASSRSGDTEAFF
TRBD2 | TRBJ2-7 | TRBV9 | CASSVYHGTSGEQYF
. | TRBJ1-5 | TRBV7-8 | CASRPQGYDQPQHF
. | TRBJ1-3 | TRBV11-2 | CASSTSGGGNTIYF
. | TRBJ1-1 | TRBV4-1 | CASSQRGGSNTEAFF
. | TRBJ1-3 | TRBV6-5 | CASSYGGPDTIYF
. | TRBJ1-1 | TRBV5-8 | CASRKTGRNTEAFF